The next 25 T cell receptor beta chains were all read from a single sample in a study of blood T cells in healthy people across ages. The use of a sample-barcoded 5' primer and a J-beta primer mix characterized a second PCR of about 6 to 11 cycles. TCRdb called the 5' RACE reads again in MiXCR, with one record for every CDR3 protein. The sample has about 640,000 distinct CDR3 sequences, around three fifths seen once; the top ten hold roughly 34%. The sequencing input was blood. The receptors derive from a man aged 55-75 years in good health.

The chain uses TRBV4-1 and TRBJ2-1; tentatively, D is TRBD2 (6 bases). CDR1 and CDR2 (germline): MGHRA, YSYEKL. V was pared by 2 bases and J by 5 bases, with 19 bases between. The length of the CDR3 is 17 residues. The CDR3 DNA follows: TGCGCCAGCAGCCAAAGCTGGGCGGGCCGGGGGAACAATGAGCAGTTCTTC. The encoded protein is CASSQSWAGRGNNEQFF.

This chain links TRBV20-1 with TRBJ2-1; 14 bases are shared with TRBD2. The J call may be mistaken, given a closer DNA end match to TRBJ2-7. The germline V gene encodes CDR1 DFQATT and CDR2 SNEGSKA (reference sequence). The CDR3 covers 20 residues. The CDR3 spells CSARSQRDRTSGGTYNEQYF. The CDR3 DNA is TGCAGTGCTAGATCCCAACGCGATCGGACTAGCGGGGGGACATACAATGAGCAGTACTTC.

The chain is built from TRBV25-1 and TRBJ2-3; D gene uncertain. Germline V gives CDR1 MGHDK, CDR2 SYGVNS. The germline V and J ends were trimmed by 3 bases and 8 bases, with 6 bases remaining between them. The CDR3 is made up of 11 amino acids. CDR3 DNA sequence: TGTGCCAGCAGTGATAGAGTTACGCAGTATTTT. Amino acids: CASSDRVTQYF.

A word on this clonotype: A much larger clone sits a single nucleotide away, making a read error possible. V usage is TRBV4-2 and J usage is TRBJ1-4; 9 bases align to TRBD1. The CDR3 runs 18 residues. With V trimmed by 1 base and J by 2 bases, 8 bases remained unmatched. Germline CDR1 LGHNA, CDR2 YNFKEQ. CDR3 residues: CASSQGQGGVATNEKLFF. CDR3 DNA sequence: TGTGCCAGCAGCCAAGGACAGGGGGGGGTGGCGACTAATGAAAAACTGTTTTTT.

The chain links TRBV12-3 or TRBV12-4 to TRBJ1-2, with D tentatively TRBD1 (5 bases). The V gene lost 7 bases and the J gene lost 2 bases, with 14 bases spanning the gap. The CDR3 sequence is 14 residues long. CDR3 coding DNA: TGTGCCAGCAAGCCCCGGGACGGGAACTATGGCTACACCTTC. Translating gives CASKPRDGNYGYTF.

This clonotype was seen once. The gene calls are TRBV11-1 and TRBJ2-5; 7 bases match TRBD2. Germline assignment: CDR1 SGHAT and CDR2 FQDESV (reference sequence). CDR3 length: 14 amino acids. Trimming cost V 0 bases and J 3 bases; bases outside gene matches: 1. In DNA, the CDR3 is TGTGCCAGCAGCTTAGCGCGGGGGAAAGAGACCCAGTACTTC. As protein: CASSLARGKETQYF.

A note on this clonotype: One end of the junction does not line up with germline, which may come from a read error. V is TRBV29-1 and J is TRBJ1-5, with no clear D. This CDR3 is 14 amino acids long. CDR1 and CDR2 (germline): SQVTM, ANQGSEA. The CDR3 sequence: CGVGLDAGGQPQHF. CDR3 nucleotides: TGCGGCGTTGGTTTGGACGCGGGTGGTCAGCCCCAGCATTTT.

This chain connects TRBV20-1 to TRBJ2-7; tentative D call: TRBD2 (7 bases). Trimming removed 1 base at V and 4 bases at J, with 20 bases between. This CDR3 contains 16 residues. Germline assignment: CDR1 DFQATT and CDR2 SNEGSKA (reference sequence). The CDR3 spells CSARVGGVPTGYEQYF. Written as DNA, the CDR3 is TGCAGTGCTAGAGTGGGGGGGGTTCCGACAGGTTACGAGCAGTACTTC.

This sequence joins TRBV6-6 and TRBJ2-1, with D unresolved. V dropped 5 bases and J dropped 8 bases, with 16 bases sitting between them. The germline V gene has CDR1 MNHNY and CDR2 SVGAGI (reference sequence). CDR3 size: 14 residues. CDR3: CASSRSLQLDEQFF. As DNA, the CDR3 is TGTGCCAGCAGTCGGTCCCTACAGCTTGATGAGCAGTTCTTC.

This clonotype was found once. This sequence joins TRBV28 and TRBJ1-6; no clear D gene. The length of the CDR3 is 15 residues. The V gene's germline CDR1 is MDHEN and CDR2 SYDVKM. The ends were cut back, 7 bases at V and 4 bases at J, with 14 bases in the middle. The CDR3 region has the DNA TGTGCCAGCAATGGCAGCCCGATTTATAATTCACCCCTCCACTTT. It codes for CASNGSPIYNSPLHF.

The genes are TRBV4-1 and TRBJ2-3; the D gene is possibly TRBD2 (6 bases). The V gene's germline CDR1 is MGHRA and CDR2 YSYEKL. The CDR3 extends over 17 amino acids. V was pared by 0 bases and J by 4 bases, with 17 bases between. The CDR3: CASSQDGAGKGPDTQYF. CDR3 nucleotide sequence: TGCGCCAGCAGCCAAGATGGGGCGGGGAAAGGCCCAGATACGCAGTATTTT.

This clonotype was detected many times. The rearrangement links TRBV20-1 to TRBJ2-4; 7 bases are shared with TRBD1. Germline lookup yields CDR1 DFQATT and CDR2 SNEGSKA (reference sequence). V lost 5 bases and J lost 10; bases outside the gene matches: 8. This CDR3 region has 12 residues. The DNA for the CDR3 is TGCAGTGCTCAACCGGGACAGAATATTCAGTACTTC. This translates into CSAQPGQNIQYF.

V is TRBV12-3 or TRBV12-4 and J is TRBJ2-4, with D hard to call. The CDR3 length is 12 residues. V lost 4 bases and J lost 6, with 7 bases in between. CDR3 sequence reads: CASSSGPNIQYF. The CDR3 DNA reads as TGTGCCAGCAGTTCCGGGCCAAACATTCAGTACTTC.

This clonotype was detected a few times. V is TRBV18 and J is TRBJ1-1, with 9 nucleotides matching TRBD1. V trimming: 5 bases; J trimming: 2 bases; junction bases outside the gene matches: 6. The length of the CDR3 is 15 residues. Germline V gene data show CDR1 as KGHSH and CDR2 as LQKENI. The DNA of the CDR3 is TGTGCCAGCTCAAGACAGGGGGAGGGAAACACTGAAGCTTTCTTT. This codes for CASSRQGEGNTEAFF.

The chain uses TRBV29-1 and TRBJ1-2; TRBD1 agrees at 10 bases. There are 13 residues in the CDR3. From germline, CDR1 is SQVTM and CDR2 ANQGSEA. Unmatched junction bases numbered 7, after V lost 7 bases and J lost 5 bases. Here the CDR3 reads CSAQPGQGYGYTF. The CDR3 region has the DNA TGCAGCGCGCAACCGGGACAGGGGTATGGCTACACCTTC.

Only a few counts were recorded for this clonotype. This sequence joins TRBV20-1 and TRBJ2-1; 8 bases are shared with TRBD2. Germline CDR1 reads DFQATT; CDR2 reads SNEGSKA (reference sequence). The CDR3 spans 12 residues. With 4 bases clipped from V and 10 bases from J, the junction kept 6 bases outside the gene matches. The CDR3 nucleotides are TGCAGTGCTACCAGGACTAGCAACGAGCAGTTCTTC. Protein: CSATRTSNEQFF.

V gene TRBV2 combines with J gene TRBJ2-7; 7 bases match TRBD1. The V segment lost 3 bases and the J segment 2 bases; nucleotides outside the gene matches: 7. The germline gives CDR1 SNHLY, CDR2 FYNNEI. The CDR3 contains 15 residues. CDR3 DNA sequence: TGTGCCAGCAGTGAGCAGGGGGTAGTAACCTACGAGCAGTACTTC. This codes for CASSEQGVVTYEQYF.

The chain links TRBV19 to TRBJ2-3; D unresolved. V was cut by 3 bases and J by 4 bases, with 14 bases left in between. The CDR3 sequence is 15 residues long. Germline CDR1 reads LNHDA; CDR2 reads SQIVND (reference sequence). The CDR3 spells CASSIVGSGADTQYF. The CDR3 region has the DNA TGTGCCAGTAGTATTGTAGGATCCGGTGCAGATACGCAGTATTTT.

The chain uses TRBV7-7 and TRBJ2-1; maybe TRBD1 (6 bases). The CDR3 loop spans 15 amino acids. V lost 5 bases to trimming and J lost 0 bases, with 11 bases between them. Germline CDR1 is SSHAT and CDR2 is FNYEAQ (reference sequence). CDR3 protein: CASSVHRDSYNEQFF. Here the CDR3 DNA reads TGTGCCAGCAGCGTACACAGGGACTCCTACAATGAGCAGTTCTTC.

The chain is built from TRBV20-1 and TRBJ2-3, with 11 bases lining up with TRBD2. The germline V gene has CDR1 DFQATT and CDR2 SNEGSKA (reference sequence). The V and J ends lost 5 bases and 6 bases, in that order; junction bases with no gene match: 10. The CDR3 is made up of 15 amino acids. The CDR3 here is CSAPPGGLAVDTQYF. CDR3 nucleotide sequence: TGCAGTGCTCCCCCCGGGGGACTAGCGGTGGATACGCAGTATTTT.

The sample holds many counts of this clonotype. The chain joins TRBV5-1 to TRBJ2-1; D remains unclear. This CDR3 is built from 11 residues. Germline V gene data show CDR1 as SGHRS and CDR2 as YFSETQ. V lost 2 bases, J lost 7 bases, and 4 bases lay in between. As DNA, the CDR3 is TGCGCCAGCAGCTTCGGGAATGAGCAGTTCTTC. This gives the protein CASSFGNEQFF.

This rearrangement joins TRBV7-4 to TRBJ2-5; D not certain. CDR1 SGHVT and CDR2 SQSDAQ come from the germline V gene. The CDR3 spans 14 residues. Trimming shortened V by 3 bases and J by 1 base, and 9 bases separated the two germline ends. This chain's CDR3 is CASSFTDPQETQYF. The CDR3 nucleotides are TGTGCCAGCAGCTTCACGGACCCCCAAGAGACCCAGTACTTC.

This chain links TRBV9 with TRBJ1-1; D call uncertain. Deletions cut 3 bases from V and 6 bases from J, with 9 bases between. CDR3 size: 12 residues. Germline-derived CDR1 and CDR2 are SGDLS and YYNGEE. The CDR3 DNA reads TGTGCCAGCAGCGGCCGACTTCCTGAAGCTTTCTTT. Its protein product is CASSGRLPEAFF.

Only a few counts were recorded for this clonotype. The V gene is TRBV2, the J gene TRBJ2-1, with 10 bases identical to TRBD1. V shed 6 bases, J shed 6 bases, and the junction held 8 bases outside the gene matches. CDR1 and CDR2 from the germline V gene are SNHLY and FYNNEI. This CDR3 spans 15 amino acids. The CDR3 sequence: CASRAGTGDFNEQFF. In DNA form, the CDR3 reads TGTGCCAGCAGGGCCGGGACAGGGGATTTCAATGAGCAGTTCTTC.

As to this clonotype: One junction end does not reproduce the germline sequence, and a read error may be involved. The rearrangement uses TRBV27 and TRBJ2-6, with a possible D match to TRBD1 (5 bases). The CDR3 covers 16 residues. Germline V lookup: CDR1 MNHEY, CDR2 SMNVEV (reference sequence). The CDR3 DNA follows: TGTGCCAGCAGTTCAAGACCGAGCTCTGGGGCCAACGTCCCGACTTTC. Translating it yields CASSSRPSSGANVPTF.